What follows are 9 T cell receptor beta chains derived from one specimen sequenced in a study of shared clonotypes between healthy human individuals. CD8 cells classed as naive were CD45RO-negative and positively selected for CCR7, excluding terminally differentiated effector memory CD45RA+ cells. Method: immunoSEQ multiplex PCR; TCRdb's copy keeps in-frame clones and lacks some. The sample yields millions of clones, roughly 91% seen once. Sequenced input: naive CD8+ T cells from PBMCs. These receptors all come from a man between 18 and 29 years old in good health. Some clones in this sample may be carry-over from other donors' samples.

There are many counts of this clone. The chain couples TRBV27 to TRBJ2-2, with 8 bases lining up with TRBD2. CDR3 length: 16 residues. The V gene's germline CDR1 is MNHEY and CDR2 SMNVEV (reference sequence). V gave up 2 bases and J gave up 7 bases; unmatched junction bases: 9. This chain's CDR3 is CASSLGGRTILGELFF. The DNA of the CDR3 is TGTGCCAGCAGTTTAGGCGGGAGGACCATTCTCGGGGAGCTGTTTTTT.

A word on this clone: This CDR3 is also generated by other DNA sequences in the sample. This rearrangement joins TRBV6-1 to TRBJ1-5, with a tentative D call TRBD1 (5 bases). Trimming pared 2 bases from V and 1 base from J, leaving 6 bases between. Germline assignment: CDR1 MNHNS and CDR2 SASEGT. This CDR3 contains 14 residues. CDR3 coding DNA: TGTGCCAGCAGTGAAAGGGGCAGCAATCAGCCCCAGCATTTT. It codes for CASSERGSNQPQHF.

The J gene is TRBJ2-5, the V gene TRBV27; no clear D. The germline V and J ends were trimmed by 6 bases and 5 bases, with 13 bases remaining between them. Germline values: CDR1 MNHEY, CDR2 SMNVEV (reference sequence). CDR3 length: 13 residues. The CDR3 here is CASSGRHKETQYF. The DNA of the CDR3 is TGTGCCAGCAGCGGACGACACAAGGAGACCCAGTACTTC.

This chain joins TRBV5-4 and TRBJ1-2; perhaps TRBD1 as D (5 bases). CDR1 SGHNT and CDR2 YYREEE come from the germline V gene (reference sequence). This CDR3 has 16 amino acids. Trimming left V 4 bases short and J 6 bases short, with 22 bases between. The CDR3 loop reads CASSPEPGTAGDGYTF. CDR3 sequence (DNA): TGTGCCAGCAGCCCAGAGCCCGGGACTGCCGGGGATGGCTACACCTTC. The complete variable domain, with remaining parts taken from reference TRBV5-4 and TRBJ1-2, reads ETGVTQSPTHLIKTRGQQVTLRCSSQSGHNTVSWYQQALGQGPQFIFQYYREEENGRGNFPPRFSGLQFPNYSSELNVNALELDDSALYLCASSPEPGTAGDGYTFGSGTRLTVV.

The V and J genes are TRBV27 and TRBJ2-7; 12 bases line up with TRBD2. The J segment lost 5 bases and the V segment lost 6 bases, leaving 8 bases of the junction unmatched. This CDR3 is 15 amino acids long. The germline CDR1 and CDR2 sequences are MNHEY and SMNVEV (reference sequence). The CDR3 DNA is TGTGCCAGCAGGGCCGGACTAGCGGGAACGCACGAGCAGTACTTC. It encodes CASRAGLAGTHEQYF.

The chain has TRBV7-3 and TRBJ2-3; 7 bases match TRBD2. The V segment lost 2 bases and the J segment 6 bases; nucleotides outside the gene matches: 8. The CDR3 has 15 amino acids. Germline V gives CDR1 SGHTA, CDR2 FQGTGA. The CDR3 loop is CASSLVRTRRDTQYF. The CDR3 nucleotides read TGTGCCAGCAGCTTAGTTCGGACTAGACGTGATACGCAGTATTTT.

This CDR3 reads CASTRTSGMITDTQYF. For the CDR3, the DNA is TGTGCCAGCACCCGGACTAGCGGGATGATCACAGATACGCAGTATTTT. This rearrangement joins TRBV5-4 to TRBJ2-3; 12 nucleotides line up with TRBD2. Germline V gene lookup returns CDR1 SGHNT and CDR2 YYREEE (reference sequence). CDR3 length equals 16 residues. Trimming took 6 bases from V and 2 from J; bases not matched to a gene: 7.

V gene TRBV19 combines with J gene TRBJ2-1; tentative D call: TRBD1 (6 bases). The germline V gene has CDR1 LNHDA and CDR2 SQIVND (reference sequence). The CDR3 is 15 amino acids. The V and J ends lost 3 bases and 7 bases respectively, with 16 bases between them. CDR3 loop: CASSIVPGAENEQFF. The DNA of the CDR3 is TGTGCCAGTAGTATTGTTCCAGGGGCGGAAAATGAGCAGTTCTTC. The whole variable domain, filled in from reference TRBV19 and TRBJ2-1, reads DGGITQSPKYLFRKEGQNVTLSCEQNLNHDAMYWYRQDPGQGLRLIYYSQIVNDFQKGDIAEGYSVSREKKESFPLTVTSAQKNPTAFYLCASSIVPGAENEQFFGPGTRLTVL.

This chain connects TRBV4-1 to TRBJ1-1; 12 bases agree with TRBD1. The J segment lost 0 bases and the V segment lost 4 bases, leaving 3 bases of the junction unmatched. The V gene's germline CDR1 is MGHRA and CDR2 YSYEKL. The CDR3 is made up of 16 amino acids. The CDR3 is CASSPGTGGVNTEAFF. As DNA, the CDR3 is TGCGCCAGCAGCCCGGGGACAGGGGGCGTGAACACTGAAGCTTTCTTT.